Detailed here is one T cell receptor (beta chain). These data are taken from a study of T cells after yellow fever vaccination. The CDR3 loop spans 17 amino acids. Germline V lookup: CDR1 DFQATT, CDR2 SNEGSKA (reference sequence). V was pared by 6 bases and J by 3 bases, with 24 bases between. Via MiXCR, TCRdb re-called the 5' RACE reads, giving one row per CDR3 protein. The table includes just under 600,000 distinct CDR3 sequences, roughly 14% detected once. This receptor was taken from a man aged 30-40 years who received the YFV17D yellow fever vaccine. The chain links TRBV20-1 to TRBJ2-1; D may be TRBD2 (5 bases). The sequenced sample was PBMCs, obtained on the day of the yellow fever booster vaccination. The CDR3 nucleotides are TGCAGTGCCAATACCGTTTGGAGCGGAGCCATCTACAATGAGCAGTTCTTC. Translated: CSANTVWSGAIYNEQFF.